This entry concerns a single T cell receptor beta chain. What it binds is not known. The entry originates in a study of CXCR3-negative and CXCR3-positive naive CD8 T cells. This CDR3 has 15 residues. Per the germline V gene, CDR1 is MDHEN and CDR2 is SYDVKM. TRB cDNA was prepared as libraries by UMI-labeled 5' RACE. TCRdb re-called the 5' RACE reads; one entry per CDR3 protein, DNA not given. The sample's table shows tens of thousands of distinct CDR3 sequences. Identification of naive CD8+ T cells rested on CD45RO-CCR7+CD27+CD95- status. Study outcomes and limitations: Relative to memory CD8+ cells, whose diversity was much lower, both naive subsets had comparably high diversity. CXCR3-negative and CXCR3-positive naive cells shared comparable TRBV-TRBJ usage, but memory cells did not.

The chain uses TRBV28 and TRBJ2-7; TCRdb gives TRBD1 as the D gene, but with no DNA this cannot be confirmed. This clonotype originated in a human donor in good health. Some clones in this sample may be carry-over from other donors' samples. Sequences were obtained from naive CXCR3- CD8+ T cells from blood. Subset specified: CD45RO-CCR7+CD27+CD95- naive CD8+ T cells lacking CXCR3 (TNR3-). The CDR3 sequence: CASSMTGLRTYEQYF.